Below are 8 T cell receptor beta chains sequenced from a single sample in a study of blood T cell repertoires in COVID-19. The assay was immunoSEQ multiplex PCR, and TCRdb's table has in-frame clones only and misses some. The top ten clones hold about 2.9% of a sample with about 370,000 clones, 89% of them seen once. What was sequenced was peripheral blood. Every receptor here comes from a woman aged 25-40 years with COVID-19, enrolled during active disease.

About this clone itself: The identical CDR3 is also encoded by other nucleotide sequences in the sample. CDR3 region: CASSQDRLNTEAFF. The CDR3 DNA follows: TGTGCCAGCAGCCAAGACAGGCTCAACACTGAAGCTTTCTTT. The chain uses TRBV11-2 and TRBJ1-1, with a weak D call TRBD1 (6 bases). The CDR3 covers 14 residues. With 5 bases removed from V and 2 bases from J, the gap between germline ends came to 12 bases. Per the germline V gene, CDR1 is SGHAT and CDR2 is FQNNGV.

This chain connects TRBV5-6 to TRBJ2-2, with 10 bases fitting TRBD2. Trimming cost V 4 bases and J 4 bases; bases outside gene matches: 7. The CDR3 has 16 residues. The germline CDR1 and CDR2 sequences are SGHDT and YYEEEE. CDR3 amino acids: CASSPLAGVGTGELFF. The CDR3 bases are TGTGCCAGCAGCCCCCTAGCGGGAGTGGGCACCGGGGAGCTGTTTTTT.

V usage is TRBV20-1 and J usage is TRBJ1-1; D remains ambiguous. The germline gives CDR1 DFQATT, CDR2 SNEGSKA (reference sequence). Trimming removed 5 bases at V and 5 bases at J, with 9 bases between. The CDR3 spans 11 residues. CDR3: CSAPRVTEAFF. CDR3 in DNA: TGCAGTGCTCCACGGGTAACTGAAGCTTTCTTT.

The rearrangement uses TRBV15 and TRBJ1-2; tentative D call: TRBD1 (5 bases). The germline V gene encodes CDR1 LNHNV and CDR2 YYDKDF (reference sequence). The CDR3 loop spans 17 amino acids. With 0 bases removed from V and 7 bases from J, the gap between germline ends came to 21 bases. The CDR3 DNA reads as TGTGCCACCAGCAGAGATCTGGGCAGGGAAGGGGCTGGTGGCTACACCTTC. This encodes CATSRDLGREGAGGYTF.

This chain connects TRBV5-6 to TRBJ1-2; D is undetermined. Germline assignment: CDR1 SGHDT and CDR2 YYEEEE. The ends were cut back, 1 base at V and 0 bases at J, with 7 bases in the middle. The CDR3 runs to 14 residues. In DNA, the CDR3 is TGTGCCAGCAGCTTGCCGGTCCCTAACTATGGCTACACCTTC. Encoded protein: CASSLPVPNYGYTF.

The CDR3 is CASSQDTGSYEQYF. DNA for the CDR3: TGTGCCAGCAGCCAAGACACAGGGTCCTACGAGCAGTACTTC. The V call is TRBV3-1 (or the pseudogene TRBV3-2), the J call TRBJ2-7; possible D gene TRBD1, 6 bases. Trimming pared 0 bases from V and 1 base from J, leaving 7 bases between. Germline loops: CDR1 LGHDT, CDR2 YNNKEL (reference sequence). The length of the CDR3 is 14 residues.

This chain uses TRBV10-1 with TRBJ1-1; D gene ambiguous. The ends were cut back, 4 bases at V and 5 bases at J, with 11 bases in the middle. Germline assignment: CDR1 WNHNN and CDR2 SYGVQD (reference sequence). This CDR3 has 13 residues. Here the CDR3 reads CASSGRRETEAFF. The CDR3 DNA sequence: TGCGCCAGCAGTGGCCGGAGGGAAACTGAAGCTTTCTTT.

The chain combines TRBV24-1 with TRBJ2-7; 8 nucleotides match TRBD1. The V segment lost 7 bases and the J segment 6 bases; nucleotides outside the gene matches: 1. Per germline, CDR1 KGHDR and CDR2 SFDVKD. The CDR3 totals 11 residues. The CDR3 sequence: CATRGTGEQYV. CDR3 DNA sequence: TGTGCCACCAGGGGGACAGGCGAGCAGTACGTC.